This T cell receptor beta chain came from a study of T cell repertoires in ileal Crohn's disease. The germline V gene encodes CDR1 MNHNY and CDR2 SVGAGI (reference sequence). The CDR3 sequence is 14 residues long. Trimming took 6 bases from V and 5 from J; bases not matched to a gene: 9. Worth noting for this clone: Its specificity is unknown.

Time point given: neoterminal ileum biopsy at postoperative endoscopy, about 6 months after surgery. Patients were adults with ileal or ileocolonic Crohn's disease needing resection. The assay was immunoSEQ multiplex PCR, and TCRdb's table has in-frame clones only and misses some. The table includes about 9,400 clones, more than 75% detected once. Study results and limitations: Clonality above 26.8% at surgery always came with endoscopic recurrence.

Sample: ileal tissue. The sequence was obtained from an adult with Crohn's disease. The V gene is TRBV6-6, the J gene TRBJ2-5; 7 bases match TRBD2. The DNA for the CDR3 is TGTGCCAGCAGCCGACTAGCAATCGGGGAGACCCAGTACTTC. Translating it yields CASSRLAIGETQYF.